The entry below describes one TCR beta chain. TCRdb's table, derived via immunoSEQ multiplex PCR, lists solely in-frame clones and lacks some. The table has 150,000 to 200,000 clones, roughly 77% seen once. The data were obtained in a study of blood T cell repertoires in COVID-19. The germline V gene has CDR1 MGHDK and CDR2 SYGVNS. The CDR3 totals 14 residues. Trimming removed 0 bases from V and 6 bases from J, with 11 bases in between. The clonotype comes from a woman in her 50s with acute COVID-19. Sample: PBMCs or T cells enriched from blood (not recorded which). The genes are TRBV25-1 and TRBJ1-2; D ambiguous. In nucleotides, the CDR3 is TGTGCCAGCAGTGAATATGTGGAGGCGAATGGCTACACCTTC. It is translated as CASSEYVEANGYTF.